Only one count was recorded for the clone carrying this T cell receptor (beta chain). This entry belongs to a study of OX40 agonist ivuxolimab in advanced cancers. About the study: As their treatment, patients were administered ivuxolimab, an agonistic anti-OX40 (CD134) antibody.

The data were produced by immunoSEQ multiplex PCR, yet TCRdb's version contains in-frame clones alone and is incomplete. Of 70,000 to 80,000 clones listed, 90% to 95% were seen once; the top ten hold roughly 14%. Trimming left V 0 bases short and J 2 bases short, with 14 bases between. The CDR3 spans 18 residues. The germline gives CDR1 SGHVS, CDR2 FQNEAQ. The rearrangement joins TRBV7-8 to TRBJ2-6; TRBD1 or TRBD2 may be the D gene (5 bases each). The starting material was CD4+ or CD8+ T cells sorted from blood, obtained in a trial of the OX40 agonist ivuxolimab. This TCR was sampled from an adult with an advanced solid tumor such as melanoma, head and neck, liver or kidney cancer. CDR3 in amino acids: CASSLAGVRATGANVLTF. CDR3 nucleotides: TGTGCCAGCAGCTTAGCGGGGGTCAGGGCGACTGGGGCCAACGTCCTGACTTTC. The variable domain in full, with the rest retrieved from reference TRBV7-8 and TRBJ2-6, is GAGVSQSPRYKVAKRGQDVALRCDPISGHVSLFWYQQALGQGPEFLTYFQNEAQLDKSGLPSDRFFAERPEGSVSTLKIQRTQQEDSAVYLCASSLAGVRATGANVLTFGAGSRLTVL.